This entry lists 30 T cell receptor beta chains sequenced from one sample in a study of STAT5B mutations in CD4+ large granular lymphocyte leukemia. Sequencing was performed with immunoSEQ multiplex PCR; in TCRdb, only in-frame clones are kept and a portion is missing. The sample yields about 30,000 clones, less than 85% seen once. The sample taken for sequencing was CD4+ T cells from blood buffy coats. These receptors were obtained from a human donor in good health.

This sequence joins TRBV12-5 and TRBJ2-1; possibly TRBD1 for D (5 bases). The CDR3 is 14 residues long. The V and J ends lost 1 base and 10 bases respectively, with 14 bases between them. CDR1 is LGHNT, CDR2 FRNRAP, per germline. CDR3 region: CASGLASLWGEQFF. Written as DNA, the CDR3 is TGTGCTAGTGGTTTGGCCTCTCTTTGGGGCGAGCAGTTCTTC.

The rearrangement joins TRBV9 to TRBJ2-7; D call uncertain. CDR1 is SGDLS and CDR2 is YYNGEE in the germline V gene. CDR3 length equals 14 residues. V was cut by 3 bases and J by 7 bases, with 17 bases left in between. This chain's CDR3 is CASSAPSGPDEQYF. The DNA of the CDR3 is TGTGCCAGCAGCGCACCTTCCGGACCTGATGAGCAGTACTTC.

The CDR3 loop reads CASSQEGHENNEQFF. Written as DNA, the CDR3 is TGCGCCAGCAGCCAAGAGGGACATGAAAACAATGAGCAGTTCTTC. V and J are TRBV4-3 and TRBJ2-1; tentatively, D is TRBD1 (6 bases). CDR3 length: 15 amino acids. Germline CDR1 LGHNA, CDR2 YSLEER. Trimming removed 0 bases from V and 5 bases from J, with 11 bases in between.

The rearrangement uses TRBV6-6 and TRBJ1-2, with 9 bases identical to TRBD1. The CDR3 has 14 amino acids. Germline CDR1 reads MNHNY; CDR2 reads SVGAGI (reference sequence). The V segment lost 2 bases and the J segment 4 bases; nucleotides outside the gene matches: 2. The CDR3 region is CASSYGTGIYGYTF. DNA for the CDR3: TGTGCCAGCAGTTACGGGACAGGGATCTATGGCTACACCTTC.

The chain is built from TRBV10-3 and TRBJ2-7, with D perhaps matching TRBD1 (6 bases). Germline CDR1 reads ENHRY; CDR2 reads SYGVKD. The CDR3 spans 13 residues. Trimming took off 7 bases at V and 3 bases at J, with 13 bases between the two ends. DNA for the CDR3: TGTGCCATCACCAAGGGACAAAACTACGAGCAGTACTTC. Its protein is CAITKGQNYEQYF.

This clone was counted once. This chain connects TRBV5-4 to TRBJ2-5; 14 bases align to TRBD2. CDR3 length equals 18 residues. In germline, CDR1 is SGHNT, CDR2 YYREEE (reference sequence). J gave up 1 base and V 5 bases, and 10 bases lay outside the gene matches. The CDR3 region is CASRRGTSGSRVQETQYF. Written as DNA, the CDR3 is TGTGCCAGCAGACGAGGGACTAGCGGGAGTAGGGTCCAAGAGACCCAGTACTTC.

The chain has TRBV7-9 and TRBJ1-2, with D possibly matching TRBD1 (5 bases). CDR3 size: 16 residues. Germline CDR1 SEHNR, CDR2 FQNEAQ (reference sequence). Trimming took 0 bases from V and 7 from J, leaving 18 bases between them. Here the CDR3 DNA reads TGTGCCAGCAGCTTAGCAGGCATTATTGGGGGTAGTGGCTACACCTTC. Translating it yields CASSLAGIIGGSGYTF.

This sequence joins TRBV5-4 and TRBJ2-7; D is unclear. The CDR3 spans 17 residues. Germline V CDR1 and CDR2: SGHNT, YYREEE (reference sequence). Trimming shortened V by 7 bases and J by 3 bases, and 26 bases separated the two germline ends. CDR3 loop: CASSLGSHVSMNYEQYF. CDR3 bases: TGTGCCAGCTCTTTGGGATCCCACGTGAGCATGAACTACGAGCAGTACTTC. The full variable domain, with the rest looked up from reference TRBV5-4 and TRBJ2-7, is ETGVTQSPTHLIKTRGQQVTLRCSSQSGHNTVSWYQQALGQGPQFIFQYYREEENGRGNFPPRFSGLQFPNYSSELNVNALELDDSALYLCASSLGSHVSMNYEQYFGPGTRLTVT.

The chain recombines TRBV27 with TRBJ1-6; TRBD1 is a possible D gene (5 bases). V was trimmed by 2 bases and J by 8 bases, leaving 13 bases between them. CDR1 and CDR2 from the germline V gene are MNHEY and SMNVEV (reference sequence). CDR3 length: 15 residues. CDR3 amino acids: CASSLLGDLDSPLHF. The CDR3 coding sequence is TGTGCCAGCAGTTTACTGGGGGATTTGGATTCACCCCTCCACTTT.

This clone showed up just a few times. The gene calls are TRBV18 and TRBJ1-1, with D uncertain. The CDR3 is 14 residues long. Germline CDR1 is KGHSH and CDR2 is LQKENI. V was clipped by 3 bases and J by 0 bases, with 8 bases between them. In nucleotides, the CDR3 is TGTGCCAGCTCACCGGAGGAAATGAACACTGAAGCTTTCTTT. It encodes CASSPEEMNTEAFF.

This clone was counted once. The V call is TRBV2, the J call TRBJ1-6, with a tentative D call TRBD1 (5 bases). The CDR3 extends over 13 amino acids. In germline, CDR1 is SNHLY, CDR2 FYNNEI. The germline V and J ends were trimmed by 6 bases and 9 bases, with 12 bases remaining between them. CDR3 nucleotides: TGTGCCAGCAGGGGACCCCCGGGTTCACCCCTCCACTTT. Amino acids: CASRGPPGSPLHF.

The V gene is TRBV5-5, the J gene TRBJ2-7; no clear D. Germline CDR1 is SGHKS and CDR2 is YYEKEE (reference sequence). With 0 bases removed from V and 1 base from J, the gap between germline ends came to 11 bases. The CDR3 consists of 15 residues. DNA for the CDR3: TGTGCCAGCAGCTTGGCCATTGGGCAGTCCTACGAGCAGTACTTC. It codes for CASSLAIGQSYEQYF.

The V and J genes are TRBV6-1 and TRBJ1-4, with D uncertain. The ends were cut back, 4 bases at V and 12 bases at J, with 15 bases in the middle. The CDR3 consists of 13 residues. CDR1 MNHNS and CDR2 SASEGT come from the germline V gene. CDR3 protein: CASSARIQRELFF. The CDR3 bases are TGTGCCAGCAGTGCGCGGATCCAACGAGAACTGTTTTTT.

The chain links TRBV10-2 to TRBJ2-1, with D tentatively TRBD1 (5 bases). The CDR3 runs to 15 residues. Trimming pared 2 bases from V and 11 bases from J, leaving 19 bases between. Germline assignment: CDR1 WSHSY and CDR2 SAAADI. CDR3 in DNA: TGCGCCAGCAGTGAGGACAGACTGGGGTGGTTGAAGCAGTTCTTC. Translated, it gives CASSEDRLGWLKQFF.

The rearrangement links TRBV5-5 to TRBJ2-5, with D uncertain. The CDR3 is 15 residues long. Germline V CDR1 and CDR2: SGHKS, YYEKEE (reference sequence). The V end was cut by 0 bases, the J end by 5 bases, with 14 bases between. CDR3 DNA sequence: TGTGCCAGCAGCTTGGCAGCTAGGTTATTGGAGACCCAGTACTTC. Translating gives CASSLAARLLETQYF.

In DNA form, the CDR3 reads TGTGCCAGCAGCTTAGGAGGGAACTCTGGAAACACCATATATTTT. Its translation: CASSLGGNSGNTIYF. V is TRBV7-2 and J is TRBJ1-3; D unresolved. This CDR3 is 15 amino acids long. Germline CDR1 SGHTA, CDR2 FQGNSA. Between the trimmed V and J ends, which lost 1 base and 0 bases, there was a span of 7 bases.

The gene calls are TRBV2 and TRBJ2-1, with D tentatively TRBD1 or TRBD2 (5 bases each). The CDR3 is 15 residues long. V was shortened by 6 bases and J by 6 bases, with 18 bases between the two germline ends. Germline V gives CDR1 SNHLY, CDR2 FYNNEI. The CDR3 sequence is CASRSGPGRSNEQFF. CDR3 DNA: TGTGCCAGCAGGTCGGGACCGGGACGAAGCAATGAGCAGTTCTTC.

The CDR3 is CASSVALNTGELFF. DNA of the CDR3: TGTGCCAGCAGCGTAGCACTAAACACCGGGGAGCTGTTTTTT. The chain couples TRBV9 to TRBJ2-2; no definite D call. The CDR3 spans 14 residues. Looked up from germline, CDR1 is SGDLS and CDR2 is YYNGEE. V was cut by 0 bases and J by 2 bases, with 5 bases left in between.

A few counts support this clone. The gene calls are TRBV7-6 and TRBJ2-6; 7 positions agree with TRBD2. Germline CDR1 reads SGHVS; CDR2 reads FNYEAQ. The CDR3 runs 17 residues. Trimming cost V 0 bases and J 2 bases; bases outside gene matches: 4. CDR3 in amino acids: CASSLARAGTGANVLTF. The CDR3 nucleotides are TGTGCCAGCAGCTTAGCGCGAGCGGGAACTGGGGCCAACGTCCTGACTTTC.

The rearrangement joins TRBV7-9 to TRBJ1-2; TRBD1 might be the D (6 bases). V was pared by 3 bases and J by 8 bases, with 22 bases between. The CDR3 loop spans 16 amino acids. The germline V gene has CDR1 SEHNR and CDR2 FQNEAQ (reference sequence). This CDR3 is CASSFGTGTPARGYTF. DNA for the CDR3: TGTGCCAGCAGCTTCGGTACCGGGACACCCGCCAGAGGCTACACCTTC.

This clone was seen only once. The V gene is TRBV29-1, the J gene TRBJ2-1, with D possibly matching TRBD2 (5 bases). With 6 bases removed from V and 6 bases from J, the gap between germline ends came to 15 bases. The germline V gene has CDR1 SQVTM and CDR2 ANQGSEA. This CDR3 has 13 residues. CDR3 sequence reads: CSVSSRDSNEQFF. The CDR3 bases are TGCAGCGTCTCATCCCGGGATTCCAATGAGCAGTTCTTC.

CDR3 protein: CASSLSSGSSPEQYF. The CDR3 DNA is TGTGCCAGCAGTTTATCTAGCGGGAGTTCGCCCGAGCAGTACTTC. This chain joins TRBV27 and TRBJ2-7; 9 bases are shared with TRBD2. CDR1 is MNHEY, CDR2 SMNVEV, per germline (reference sequence). V lost 0 bases to trimming and J lost 6 bases; unmatched junction nucleotides: 6. This CDR3 spans 15 amino acids.

The chain carries TRBV19 and TRBJ2-3; TRBD1 aligns across 8 bases. This CDR3 contains 16 residues. Trimming cost V 3 bases and J 3 bases; bases outside gene matches: 8. CDR1 is LNHDA, CDR2 SQIVND, per germline (reference sequence). The CDR3 DNA follows: TGTGCCAGTAGTATTGGAATCCAGGGGGCTACAGATACGCAGTATTTT. Residues: CASSIGIQGATDTQYF. Based on the CDR3 plus reference TRBV19 and TRBJ2-3, the full variable domain is DGGITQSPKYLFRKEGQNVTLSCEQNLNHDAMYWYRQDPGQGLRLIYYSQIVNDFQKGDIAEGYSVSREKKESFPLTVTSAQKNPTAFYLCASSIGIQGATDTQYFGPGTRLTVL.

The genes are TRBV6-1 and TRBJ1-2; D remains unclear. V was shortened by 2 bases and J by 4 bases, with 11 bases between the two germline ends. The CDR3 loop spans 14 amino acids. Per the germline V gene, CDR1 is MNHNS and CDR2 is SASEGT. In nucleotides, the CDR3 is TGTGCCAGCAGTGAAAGACCCGCTAGCTATGGCTACACCTTC. Encoded protein: CASSERPASYGYTF.

This chain uses TRBV5-1 with TRBJ2-3, with TRBD2 matching 15 bases. Germline CDR1 SGHRS, CDR2 YFSETQ. The CDR3 is 17 amino acids. The J segment lost 4 bases and the V segment lost 2 bases, leaving 5 bases of the junction unmatched. The CDR3: CASSFTGTSGRSDTQYF. CDR3 bases: TGCGCCAGCAGCTTTACCGGGACTAGCGGGAGGTCAGATACGCAGTATTTT.

The chain couples TRBV18 to TRBJ1-1, with D unresolved. The CDR3 sequence is 14 residues long. Germline V gene lookup returns CDR1 KGHSH and CDR2 LQKENI. The ends were cut back, 5 bases at V and 6 bases at J, with 16 bases in the middle. The CDR3 nucleotides are TGTGCCAGCTCAAGATCGGGTGGTGGGGCTGAAGCTTTCTTT. Its protein product is CASSRSGGGAEAFF.

The DNA of the CDR3 is TGTGCCAGCAGCTATCTTACTAGCGGGAACTACGAGCAGTACTTC. This encodes CASSYLTSGNYEQYF. This chain joins TRBV7-2 and TRBJ2-7; 10 nucleotides match TRBD2. CDR3 length: 15 amino acids. With V trimmed by 4 bases and J by 3 bases, 6 bases remained unmatched. The germline V gene encodes CDR1 SGHTA and CDR2 FQGNSA.

The chain carries TRBV7-2 and TRBJ1-2, with D maybe TRBD1 (6 bases). The germline V gene encodes CDR1 SGHTA and CDR2 FQGNSA. The CDR3 length is 15 residues. V was clipped by 0 bases and J by 7 bases, with 15 bases between them. For the CDR3, the DNA is TGTGCCAGCAGCTTAGCAGGGGGAGTGAGAGGTGGCTACACCTTC. Translating it yields CASSLAGGVRGGYTF.

The genes are TRBV9 and TRBJ2-4, with D possibly being TRBD1 or TRBD2 (7 bases each). The CDR3 consists of 16 residues. V was trimmed by 3 bases and J by 6 bases, leaving 19 bases between them. CDR1 is SGDLS, CDR2 YYNGEE, per germline. This CDR3 is CASSGGGSGGGNIQYF. The CDR3, as DNA: TGTGCCAGCAGCGGAGGGGGTTCAGGGGGGGGAAACATTCAGTACTTC.

This clone has a handful of counts. The chain uses TRBV9 and TRBJ2-1; perhaps TRBD2 as D (5 bases). CDR1 is SGDLS, CDR2 YYNGEE, per germline. The CDR3 is 15 amino acids. V was clipped by 4 bases and J by 3 bases, with 14 bases between them. The CDR3 sequence: CASSHPGVLYNEQFF. In DNA, the CDR3 is TGTGCCAGCAGCCACCCCGGGGTCCTCTACAATGAGCAGTTCTTC.